This T cell receptor (beta chain) was profiled in a study of T cells in Graves' hyperthyroidism and ophthalmopathy. The blood sample predates any ophthalmopathy symptoms, coming from first hyperthyroidism diagnosis. This clonotype was seen many times. The CDR3 has 15 residues. From germline, CDR1 is GTSNPN and CDR2 SVGIG (reference sequence). The ends were cut back, 4 bases at V and 8 bases at J, with 18 bases in the middle. Amplified regions were TCR beta CDR3 sequences from RNA transcripts. First-round RT-PCR of the TCR CDR3 relied on the HTBI primer set. In TCRdb, the multiplex PCR reads were re-called with MiXCR into one record per CDR3 protein. The table has 550,000 to 850,000 distinct CDR3 sequences, 18% seen once.

The chain is built from TRBV30 and TRBJ1-6; weak D call: TRBD1 (6 bases). Sample: blood. This TCR was sampled from a woman aged 50 to 60 with Graves' hyperthyroidism that later progressed to Graves' ophthalmopathy. CDR3 protein: CAWNQGRGKDSPLHF. CDR3 DNA sequence: TGTGCCTGGAATCAAGGCAGGGGAAAGGATTCACCCCTCCACTTT.